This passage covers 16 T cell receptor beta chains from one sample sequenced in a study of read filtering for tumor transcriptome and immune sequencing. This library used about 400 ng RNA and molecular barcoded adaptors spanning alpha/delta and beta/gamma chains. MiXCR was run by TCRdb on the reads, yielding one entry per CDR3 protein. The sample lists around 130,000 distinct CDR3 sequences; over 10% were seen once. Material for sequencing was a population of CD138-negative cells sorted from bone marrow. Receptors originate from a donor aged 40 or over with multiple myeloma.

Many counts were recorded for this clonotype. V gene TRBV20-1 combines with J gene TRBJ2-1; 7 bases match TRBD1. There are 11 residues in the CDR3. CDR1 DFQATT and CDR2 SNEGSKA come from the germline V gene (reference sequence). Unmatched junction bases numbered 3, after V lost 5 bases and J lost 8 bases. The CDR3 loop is CSAGDSHEQFF. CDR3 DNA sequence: TGCAGTGCTGGGGACAGCCATGAGCAGTTCTTC.

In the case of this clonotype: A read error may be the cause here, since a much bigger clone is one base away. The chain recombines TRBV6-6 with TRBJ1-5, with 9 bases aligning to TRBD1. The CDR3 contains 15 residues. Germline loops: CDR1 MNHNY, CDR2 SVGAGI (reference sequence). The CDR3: CAGSYFGQGNQPQHF. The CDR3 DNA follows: TGTGCCGGCAGTTACTTCGGACAGGGGAATCAGCCCCAGCATTTT.

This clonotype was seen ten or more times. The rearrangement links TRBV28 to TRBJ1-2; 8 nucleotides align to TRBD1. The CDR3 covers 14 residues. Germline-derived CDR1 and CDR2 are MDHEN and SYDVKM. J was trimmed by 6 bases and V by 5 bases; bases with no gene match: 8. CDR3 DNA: TGTGCCAGCAGTCCACTGGACAGGGTCCATGGCTACACCTTC. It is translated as CASSPLDRVHGYTF.

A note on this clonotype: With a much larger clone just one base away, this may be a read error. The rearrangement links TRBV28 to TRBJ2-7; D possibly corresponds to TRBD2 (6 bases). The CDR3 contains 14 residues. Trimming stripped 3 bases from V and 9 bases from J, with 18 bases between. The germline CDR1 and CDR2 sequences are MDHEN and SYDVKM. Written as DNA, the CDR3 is TGTGCCAGCAGTTTGGGGAGGCAGCTTGCCGGGCAGTACTTC. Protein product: CASSLGRQLAGQYF.

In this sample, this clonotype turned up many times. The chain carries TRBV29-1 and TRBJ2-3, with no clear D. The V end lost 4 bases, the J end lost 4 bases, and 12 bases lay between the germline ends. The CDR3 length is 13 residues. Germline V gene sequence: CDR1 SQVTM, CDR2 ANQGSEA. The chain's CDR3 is CSVGVSGADTQYF. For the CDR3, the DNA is TGCAGCGTTGGAGTTTCGGGCGCAGATACGCAGTATTTT.

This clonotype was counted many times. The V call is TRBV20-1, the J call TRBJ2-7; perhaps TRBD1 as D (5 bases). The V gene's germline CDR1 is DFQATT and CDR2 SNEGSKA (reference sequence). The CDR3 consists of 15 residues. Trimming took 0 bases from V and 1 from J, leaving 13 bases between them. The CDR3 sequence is CSARDSQGISYEQYF. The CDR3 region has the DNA TGCAGTGCTAGAGATAGTCAGGGCATATCCTACGAGCAGTACTTC.

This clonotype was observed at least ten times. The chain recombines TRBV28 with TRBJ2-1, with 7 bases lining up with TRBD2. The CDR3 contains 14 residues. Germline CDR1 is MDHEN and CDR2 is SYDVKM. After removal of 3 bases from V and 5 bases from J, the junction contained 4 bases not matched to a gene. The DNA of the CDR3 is TGTGCCAGCAGTTTTCAGCGGGGAGACAATGAGCAGTTCTTC. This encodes CASSFQRGDNEQFF.

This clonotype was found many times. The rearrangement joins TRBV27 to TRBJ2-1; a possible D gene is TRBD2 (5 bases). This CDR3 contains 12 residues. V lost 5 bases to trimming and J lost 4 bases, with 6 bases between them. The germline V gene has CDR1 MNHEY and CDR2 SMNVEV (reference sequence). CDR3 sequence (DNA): TGTGCCAGCAGTCGGGGATACAATGAGCAGTTCTTC. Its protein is CASSRGYNEQFF.

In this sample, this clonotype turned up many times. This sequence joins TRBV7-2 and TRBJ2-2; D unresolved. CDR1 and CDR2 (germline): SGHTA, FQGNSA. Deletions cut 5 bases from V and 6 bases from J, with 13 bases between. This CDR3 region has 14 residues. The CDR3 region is CASSGRQVAGELFF. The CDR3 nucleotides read TGTGCCAGCAGCGGACGGCAAGTGGCCGGGGAGCTGTTTTTT.

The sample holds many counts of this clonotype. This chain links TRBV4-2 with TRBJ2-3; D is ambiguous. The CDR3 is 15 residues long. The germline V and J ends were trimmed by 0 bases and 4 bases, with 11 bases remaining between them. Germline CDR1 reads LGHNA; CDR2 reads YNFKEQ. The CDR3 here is CASSQDRPGPDTQYF. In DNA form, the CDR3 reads TGTGCCAGCAGCCAAGATCGGCCCGGTCCAGATACGCAGTATTTT.

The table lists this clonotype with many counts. For the CDR3, the DNA is TGTGCCAGCAGCCCAGGTCCGACAGGGAATAATGAAAAACTGTTTTTT. The encoded protein is CASSPGPTGNNEKLFF. This chain links TRBV7-9 with TRBJ1-4; the match to TRBD1 covers 7 bases. The CDR3 contains 16 residues. CDR1 is SEHNR and CDR2 is FQNEAQ in the germline V gene (reference sequence). After removal of 5 bases from V and 4 bases from J, the junction contained 10 bases not matched to a gene.

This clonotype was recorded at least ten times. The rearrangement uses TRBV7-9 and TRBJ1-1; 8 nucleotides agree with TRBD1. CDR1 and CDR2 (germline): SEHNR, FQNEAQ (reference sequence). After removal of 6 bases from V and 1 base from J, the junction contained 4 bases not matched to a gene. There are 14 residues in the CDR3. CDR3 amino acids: CASRRQGPNTEAFF. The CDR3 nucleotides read TGTGCCAGCAGGAGACAGGGGCCGAACACTGAAGCTTTCTTT.

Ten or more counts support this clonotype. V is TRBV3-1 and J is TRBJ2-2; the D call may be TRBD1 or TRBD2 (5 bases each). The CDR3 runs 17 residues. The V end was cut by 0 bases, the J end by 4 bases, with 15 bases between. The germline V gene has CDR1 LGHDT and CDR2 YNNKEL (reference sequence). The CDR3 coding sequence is TGTGCCAGCAGCCAAGAAGGTCGGGGCTCGGGCACCGGGGAGCTGTTTTTT. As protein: CASSQEGRGSGTGELFF. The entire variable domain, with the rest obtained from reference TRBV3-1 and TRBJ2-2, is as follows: DTAVSQTPKYLVTQMGNDKSIKCEQNLGHDTMYWYKQDSKKFLKIMFSYNNKELIINETVPNRFSPKSPDKAHLNLHINSLELGDSAVYFCASSQEGRGSGTGELFFGEGSRLTVL.

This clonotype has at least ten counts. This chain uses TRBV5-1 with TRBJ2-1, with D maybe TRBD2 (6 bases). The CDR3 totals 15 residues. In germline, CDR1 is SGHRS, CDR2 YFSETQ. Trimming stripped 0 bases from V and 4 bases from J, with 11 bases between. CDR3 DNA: TGCGCCAGCAGCTTGGACGGGGGAGAGTACAATGAGCAGTTCTTC. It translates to CASSLDGGEYNEQFF.

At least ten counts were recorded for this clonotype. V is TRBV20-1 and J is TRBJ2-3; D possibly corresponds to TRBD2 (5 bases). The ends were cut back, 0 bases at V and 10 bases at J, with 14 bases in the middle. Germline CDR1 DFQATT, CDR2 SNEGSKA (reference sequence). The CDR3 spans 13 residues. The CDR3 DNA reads TGCAGTGCTAGAGAGCGGGTGGCCTCGGCGCAGTATTTT. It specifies CSARERVASAQYF.

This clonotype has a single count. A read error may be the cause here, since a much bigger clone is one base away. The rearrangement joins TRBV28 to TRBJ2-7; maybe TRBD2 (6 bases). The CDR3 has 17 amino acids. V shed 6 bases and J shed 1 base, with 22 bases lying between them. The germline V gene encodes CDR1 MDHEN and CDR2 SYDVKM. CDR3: CASSCATLGGASYEQYF. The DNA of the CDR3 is TGTGCCAGCAGCTGTGCCACCTTGGGCGGGGCATCCTACGAGCAGTACTTC.